Below are 2 T cell receptor beta chains sequenced from a single sample in a study of CD8 T cells in ankylosing spondylitis. Using its own MiXCR run on the 5' RACE reads, TCRdb lists one record per CDR3 protein. The sample carries approximately 250,000 distinct CDR3 sequences, under 35% recorded once. Sequenced: blood, either unsorted or a sorted T cell fraction (not recorded which). These receptors came from a male donor with ankylosing spondylitis or in good health (not recorded which).

V is TRBV29-1 and J is TRBJ2-5; 9 bases line up with TRBD1. V lost 4 bases to trimming and J lost 2 bases; unmatched junction nucleotides: 5. Germline CDR1 and CDR2: SQVTM and ANQGSEA. This CDR3 region has 14 residues. CDR3: CSVGGTGTQETQYF. The CDR3 DNA is TGCAGCGTTGGCGGGACAGGGACACAAGAGACCCAGTACTTC.

This clonotype was picked up a small number of times. The chain has TRBV7-9 and TRBJ2-5; TRBD1 is a possible D gene (6 bases). The V gene lost 7 bases and the J gene lost 5 bases, with 11 bases spanning the gap. CDR3 length: 12 amino acids. Germline CDR1 is SEHNR and CDR2 is FQNEAQ (reference sequence). CDR3 bases: TGTGCCAGCACCCTAAGGGGGGAGACCCAGTACTTC. Protein sequence: CASTLRGETQYF.